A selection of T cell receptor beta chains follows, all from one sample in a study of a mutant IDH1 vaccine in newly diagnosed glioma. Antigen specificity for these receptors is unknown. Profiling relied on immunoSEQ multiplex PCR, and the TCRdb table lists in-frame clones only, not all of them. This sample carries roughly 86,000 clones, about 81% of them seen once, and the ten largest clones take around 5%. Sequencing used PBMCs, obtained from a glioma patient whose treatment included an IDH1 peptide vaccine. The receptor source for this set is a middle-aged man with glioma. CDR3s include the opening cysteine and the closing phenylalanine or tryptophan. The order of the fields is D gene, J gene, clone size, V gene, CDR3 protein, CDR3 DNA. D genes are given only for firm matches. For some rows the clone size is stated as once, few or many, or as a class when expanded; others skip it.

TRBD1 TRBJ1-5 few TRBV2 CASSARTGYQPQHF TGTGCCAGCAGCGCCCGGACAGGTTATCAGCCCCAGCATTTT
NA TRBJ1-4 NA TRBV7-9 CASSLNRRRNEKLFF TGTGCCAGCAGCTTAAATCGACGTAGGAATGAAAAACTGTTTTTT
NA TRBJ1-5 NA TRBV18 CASSPNQQGGNQPQHF TGTGCCAGCTCACCAAATCAACAGGGCGGCAATCAGCCCCAGCATTTT
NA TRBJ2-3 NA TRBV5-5 CASSPTRDTQYF TGTGCCAGCAGCCCAACCCGGGATACGCAGTATTTT
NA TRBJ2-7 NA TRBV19 CASSSPSYEQYF TGTGCCAGTAGTTCCCCCTCCTACGAGCAGTACTTC
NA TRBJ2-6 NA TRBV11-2 CASSVGTLAGANVLTF TGTGCCAGCAGCGTGGGCACCTTGGCTGGGGCCAACGTCCTGACTTTC
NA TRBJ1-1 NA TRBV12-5 CASQFDRGAEAFF TGTGCTAGCCAGTTTGATAGGGGCGCTGAAGCTTTCTTT
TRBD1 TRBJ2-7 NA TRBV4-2 CASSQLTGDSSYEQYF TGTGCCAGCAGCCAATTGACAGGGGATAGCTCCTACGAGCAGTACTTC
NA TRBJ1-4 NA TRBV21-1 CASSKRRHGHSTNEKLFF TGTGCCAGCAGCAAACGCAGACACGGACATTCAACTAATGAAAAACTGTTTTTT
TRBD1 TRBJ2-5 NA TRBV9 CASSVAAGGLKTQYF TGTGCCAGCAGCGTAGCGGCAGGGGGCCTTAAGACCCAGTACTTC
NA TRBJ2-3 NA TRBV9 CASSVAAGPLYF TGTGCCAGCAGCGTAGCTGCGGGACCGTTGTATTTT
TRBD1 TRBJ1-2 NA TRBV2 CASSEDVRQGGGYTF TGTGCCAGCAGTGAAGACGTCCGACAGGGAGGTGGCTACACCTTC
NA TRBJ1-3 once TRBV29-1 CSVEKGNGNTIYF TGCAGCGTTGAAAAGGGAAATGGAAACACCATATATTTT
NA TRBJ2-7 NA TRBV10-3 CAIRPDTGPEQYF TGTGCCATCAGACCTGATACAGGGCCCGAGCAGTACTTC
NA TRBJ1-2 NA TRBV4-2 CASSQEVGGERGYTF TGTGCCAGCAGCCAAGAAGTGGGCGGGGAGCGGGGCTACACCTTC
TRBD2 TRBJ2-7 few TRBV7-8 CASSLLGGRTLSSYEQYF TGTGCCAGCAGCCTGTTGGGCGGGAGGACCCTAAGCTCCTACGAGCAGTACTTC
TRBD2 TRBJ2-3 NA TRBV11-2 CASSLDRWTSGSTDTQYF TGTGCCAGCAGCTTAGACCGCTGGACTAGCGGGAGCACAGATACGCAGTATTTT
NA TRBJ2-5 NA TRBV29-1 CSVRLVGETQYF TGCAGCGTTCGCCTAGTCGGGGAGACCCAGTACTTC
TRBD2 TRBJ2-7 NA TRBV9 CASSVNGGAGLHEQYF TGTGCCAGCAGCGTAAACGGGGGGGCCGGGTTACACGAGCAGTACTTC
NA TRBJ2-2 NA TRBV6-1 CASSEFLGANTGELFF TGTGCCAGCAGTGAATTCTTGGGGGCTAACACCGGGGAGCTGTTTTTT
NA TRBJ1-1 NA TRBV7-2 CASSLNRGGSEAFF TGTGCCAGCAGCTTAAATAGGGGGGGCAGTGAAGCTTTCTTT